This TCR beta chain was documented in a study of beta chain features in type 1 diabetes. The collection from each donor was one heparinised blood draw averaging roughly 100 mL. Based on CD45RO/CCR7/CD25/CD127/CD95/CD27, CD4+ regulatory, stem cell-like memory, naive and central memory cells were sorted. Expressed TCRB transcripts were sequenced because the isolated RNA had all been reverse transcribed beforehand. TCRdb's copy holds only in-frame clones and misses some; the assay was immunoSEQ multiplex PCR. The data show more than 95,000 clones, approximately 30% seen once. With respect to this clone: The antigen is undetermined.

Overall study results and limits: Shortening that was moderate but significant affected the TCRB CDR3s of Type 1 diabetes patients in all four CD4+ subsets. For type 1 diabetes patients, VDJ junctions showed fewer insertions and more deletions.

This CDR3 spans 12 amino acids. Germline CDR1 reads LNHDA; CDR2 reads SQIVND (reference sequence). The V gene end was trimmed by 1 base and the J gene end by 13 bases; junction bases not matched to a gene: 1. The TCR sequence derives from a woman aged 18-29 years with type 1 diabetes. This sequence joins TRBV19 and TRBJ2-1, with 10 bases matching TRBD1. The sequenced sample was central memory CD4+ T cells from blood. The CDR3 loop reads CASSIGDRGQFF. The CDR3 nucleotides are TGTGCCAGTAGTATAGGGGACAGGGGCCAGTTCTTC.